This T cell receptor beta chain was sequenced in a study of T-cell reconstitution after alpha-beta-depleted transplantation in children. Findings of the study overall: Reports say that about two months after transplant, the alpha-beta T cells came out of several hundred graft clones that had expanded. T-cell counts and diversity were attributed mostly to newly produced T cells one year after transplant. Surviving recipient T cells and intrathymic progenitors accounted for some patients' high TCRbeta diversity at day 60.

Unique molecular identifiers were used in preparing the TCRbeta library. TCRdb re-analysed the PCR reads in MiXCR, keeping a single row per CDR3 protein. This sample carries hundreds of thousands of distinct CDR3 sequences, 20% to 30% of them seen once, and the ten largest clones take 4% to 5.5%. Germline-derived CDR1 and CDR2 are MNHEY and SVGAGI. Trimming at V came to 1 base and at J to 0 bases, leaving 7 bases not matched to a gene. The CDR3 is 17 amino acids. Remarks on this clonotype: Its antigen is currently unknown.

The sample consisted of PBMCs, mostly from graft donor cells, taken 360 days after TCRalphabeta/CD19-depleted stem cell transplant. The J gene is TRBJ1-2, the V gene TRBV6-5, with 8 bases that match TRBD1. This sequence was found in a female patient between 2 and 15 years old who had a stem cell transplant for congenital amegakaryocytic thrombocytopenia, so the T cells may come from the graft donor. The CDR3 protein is CASSYFYRGSANYGYTF. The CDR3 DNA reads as TGTGCCAGCAGTTACTTTTACAGGGGGAGTGCTAACTATGGCTACACCTTC.